This T cell receptor (beta chain) came from a study of CD8 T cells in Susac syndrome (dated by TCRdb to the late 2010s). A note on the overall study: The study used repertoire sequencing to test whether antigen drove CD8+ T cell activation and differentiation in Susac syndrome. CD8+ T cell repertoire clonality was compared between some 12 healthy donors, around 14 Susac syndrome patients and roughly 15 multiple sclerosis patients.

With respect to this clonotype: There is no known antigen for this receptor. Base quality data are lacking; no much larger clone is found one base away.

The CDR3 covers 16 residues, taking in both the cysteine and the phenylalanine. Only CDR3 DNA is held: 48 bases, read in frame from base 1. Cut back by 3 bases and 2 bases, the V and J ends lie 14 bases apart. CDR1 SEHNR and CDR2 FQNEAQ were looked up in the germline V gene (reference sequence). Overall study outcomes, separate from this receptor: The study acknowledged that relatively few individuals were included in the TCR sequencing and HLA analysis.

RNA was extracted using the RNeasy kit, and about 0.5 to 1 ug of the RNA was reverse transcribed with random hexamers. TCR beta CDR3 regions were amplified with the immunoSEQ multiplex PCR assay covering 54 Vbeta and 13 Jbeta segments. PCR amplification bias was corrected by using a synthetic template baseline for primer optimization and computational correction. The authors' analysis ran thus. Only productive sequences were kept, with reads annotated to V, D and J genes according to IMGT and analyzed in immunoSEQ Analyzer. Clonality was computed as one minus Shannon entropy normalized by log2 of the number of productive unique sequences. For each patient and control, public and private clones were evaluated among the 100 most prevalent clones. Clones were defined as Susac-specific when absent from the healthy and MS cohorts, from 1052 published viral clones and from other ImmuneACCESS disease sequences. TCRdb reran the public reads through fastp at Q25 and MiXCR, keeping productive beta chains. A single entry per CDR3 protein holds the most common genes and DNA from its merged rows. For this entry, the V and J calls and clone size follow TCRdb and not the study's own pipeline. The sample contains 350,000 to 550,000 distinct CDR3 sequences, more than 80% of them found a single time. The leading ten clones occupy roughly 0.1% of the sample.

High-throughput TCR beta sequencing profiled peripheral blood CD8+ and CD4+ T cells from healthy donors, Susac syndrome patients and multiple sclerosis patients. Multiple sclerosis controls were treatment-naive patients with stable or active relapsing-remitting disease fulfilling revised McDonald criteria. Bulk CD8+ and CD4+ T cells were purified by magnetic negative isolation, while CD8+ TEMRA cells were enriched using FACS. Blood was drawn into EDTA tubes, processed within 24 hours, and PBMCs were isolated by density gradient centrifugation. PBMCs intended for TCR sequencing were frozen in liquid nitrogen and were later thawed in a 37 degrees C water bath. Purity of sorted or isolated CD4+, CD8+ and CD8+ TEMRA cells was at least 90%.

Sequencing was carried out using CD8+ T cells from PBMCs. The V gene is TRBV7-9 and the J gene is TRBJ1-5, with the D gene uncertain. This clonotype was obtained from a human donor with multiple sclerosis. The CDR3 protein: CASSFVEGGGNQPQHF. DNA sequence: TGTGCCAGCAGCTTCGTGGAGGGTGGGGGCAATCAGCCCCAGCATTTT.